These 2 T cell receptor beta chains were sequenced from one sample in a study of T cell changes during pregnancy in multiple sclerosis. Sequencing was performed with immunoSEQ multiplex PCR; in TCRdb, only in-frame clones are kept and a portion is missing. Of about 33,000 clones listed, about 92% were seen once; the top ten hold around 0.4%. This specimen was CD4+ T cells from peripheral blood mononuclear cells, taken in the second trimester of pregnancy. Receptors were obtained from a female donor in good health, enrolled as a control in a pregnancy study.

This clone appeared once. The genes are TRBV29-1 and TRBJ2-1; TRBD2 agrees at 11 bases. Germline CDR1 SQVTM, CDR2 ANQGSEA. V lost 1 base and J lost 10; bases outside the gene matches: 6. This CDR3 comprises 14 residues. CDR3 region: CSVEALAGGREQFF. CDR3 coding DNA: TGCAGCGTTGAAGCCCTAGCGGGAGGTCGAGAGCAGTTCTTC.

The CDR3 region has the DNA TGTGCCAGCAGACAGGGAATGAACACCATATATTTT. Encoded protein: CASRQGMNTIYF. The chain employs TRBV28 and TRBJ1-3; TRBD1 might be the D (6 bases). The CDR3 length is 12 residues. The germline gives CDR1 MDHEN, CDR2 SYDVKM. The V end was cut by 6 bases, the J end by 7 bases, with 10 bases between.